One sample yielded the 27 T cell receptor beta chains listed below, sequenced in a study of molecular identifiers for immune sequencing clone quantification. TCRdb analysed the PCR reads with MiXCR anew, one entry per CDR3 protein. The sample has 600,000 to 650,000 distinct CDR3 sequences; about 20% are singletons. The specimen was naive CD8+ T cells from blood, with Jurkat cell RNA spiked in. The sample's subset: FACS-sorted CD8+CD4-CCR7+CD45RA+ naive T cells. The receptors come from a human donor in good health. Some libraries in this study had Jurkat cell RNA spiked in.

For this clonotype: A read error may be the cause here, since a much bigger clone is one base away. The chain uses TRBV27 and TRBJ1-1, with D maybe TRBD1 (5 bases). The length of the CDR3 is 11 residues. From germline, CDR1 is MNHEY and CDR2 SMNVEV (reference sequence). V lost 11 bases, J lost 3 bases, and 10 bases lay in between. CDR3 in amino acids: CAGGGYTEAFF. The CDR3 bases are TGTGCCGGGGGGGGGTACACTGAAGCTTTCTTT.

At least ten counts were recorded for this clonotype. V gene TRBV6-2 or TRBV6-3 combines with J gene TRBJ2-3, with a weak D call TRBD1 (5 bases). The V end was cut by 4 bases, the J end by 1 base, with 9 bases between. The CDR3 runs to 14 residues. CDR1 is MNHEY and CDR2 is SVGEGT in the germline V gene. CDR3 DNA sequence: TGTGCCAGCAGTTCCACGACAGGCACAGATACGCAGTATTTT. It is translated as CASSSTTGTDTQYF.

This clonotype came up many times. CDR3 region: CASSRQGIATNEKLFF. Here the CDR3 DNA reads TGTGCCAGCAGCCGACAGGGGATCGCAACTAATGAAAAACTGTTTTTT. J is TRBJ1-4 and V is TRBV7-2; 8 positions agree with TRBD1. Germline lookup yields CDR1 SGHTA and CDR2 FQGNSA. This CDR3 region has 16 residues. V gave up 5 bases and J gave up 0 bases; unmatched junction bases: 5.

This clonotype has ten or more counts. The gene calls are TRBV4-1 and TRBJ1-2; D unclear. The germline gives CDR1 MGHRA, CDR2 YSYEKL. The CDR3 contains 15 residues. Between the trimmed V and J ends, which lost 0 bases and 8 bases, there was a span of 16 bases. The CDR3 loop is CASSQDGPNPLGYTF. CDR3 DNA: TGCGCCAGCAGCCAAGACGGACCTAACCCTCTCGGCTACACCTTC.

There are a few counts of this clonotype. V and J are TRBV7-9 and TRBJ2-7; D is perhaps TRBD1 (5 bases). Per germline, CDR1 SEHNR and CDR2 FQNEAQ (reference sequence). There are 16 residues in the CDR3. Trimming removed 3 bases at V and 0 bases at J, with 15 bases between. The CDR3 protein is CASSFSEAGYSYEQYF. As DNA, the CDR3 is TGTGCCAGCAGCTTCTCCGAAGCAGGGTACTCCTACGAGCAGTACTTC.

Worth noting for this clonotype: Possible read error: a much larger clone is one base away. The V and J genes are TRBV11-2 and TRBJ2-7; D is ambiguous. This CDR3 comprises 16 residues. Looked up from germline, CDR1 is SGHAT and CDR2 is FQNNGV. The DNA for the CDR3 is TGTTCCAGCAGCTTAGGTGTATCGGGCCGCTCCTACGAGCAGTACTTC. Translated: CSSSLGVSGRSYEQYF.

This clonotype has ten or more counts. The chain recombines TRBV7-8 with TRBJ2-3; D is uncertain. The germline gives CDR1 SGHVS, CDR2 FQNEAQ. CDR3 length: 16 residues. Between the trimmed V and J ends, which lost 2 bases and 0 bases, there was a span of 12 bases. The CDR3 DNA reads TGTGCCAGCAGCTTACGGCAGGCCACTAGCACAGATACGCAGTATTTT. This encodes CASSLRQATSTDTQYF. The full variable domain, in which reference TRBV7-8 and TRBJ2-3 provide the parts outside the CDR3, is GAGVSQSPRYKVAKRGQDVALRCDPISGHVSLFWYQQALGQGPEFLTYFQNEAQLDKSGLPSDRFFAERPEGSVSTLKIQRTQQEDSAVYLCASSLRQATSTDTQYFGPGTRLTVL.

This clonotype has just a few counts. This chain links TRBV2 with TRBJ1-4, with 8 bases lining up with TRBD1. J gave up 8 bases and V 4 bases, and 3 bases lay outside the gene matches. In germline, CDR1 is SNHLY, CDR2 FYNNEI. This CDR3 comprises 13 residues. CDR3 coding DNA: TGTGCCAGCAGTGCTGCAGGGGGCGAAAAACTGTTTTTT. It encodes CASSAAGGEKLFF.

On this clonotype itself: Since no conserved phenylalanine or tryptophan closes the CDR3, a read error is the likely cause. The DNA for the CDR3 is TGCGCCAGTAGCCAAGATTGGGGCTACGAGCAGTACTCC. It is translated as CASSQDWGYEQYS. The rearrangement joins TRBV4-3 to TRBJ2-7; D remains ambiguous. This CDR3 is built from 13 residues. Germline assignment: CDR1 LGHNA and CDR2 YSLEER.

This clonotype has a count of ten or more. The chain uses TRBV5-1 and TRBJ2-1; 9 nucleotides match TRBD2. Germline lookup yields CDR1 SGHRS and CDR2 YFSETQ. With V trimmed by 2 bases and J by 3 bases, 6 bases remained unmatched. This CDR3 comprises 16 residues. CDR3: CASSLGLAGLYNEQFF. CDR3 DNA sequence: TGCGCCAGCAGCTTAGGGCTAGCGGGGCTCTACAATGAGCAGTTCTTC.

This clonotype was picked up many times. V usage is TRBV20-1 and J usage is TRBJ1-2, with a possible D match to TRBD1 (5 bases). CDR1 and CDR2 (germline): DFQATT, SNEGSKA (reference sequence). The CDR3 has 16 residues. V was shortened by 0 bases and J by 3 bases, with 17 bases between the two germline ends. The CDR3 bases are TGCAGTGCTAGAGATCTGGCACAGGCTTCTTACTATGGCTACACCTTC. As protein: CSARDLAQASYYGYTF.

This clonotype appeared many times. The chain joins TRBV20-1 to TRBJ2-7; 8 nucleotides line up with TRBD2. This CDR3 region has 15 residues. Losses at the gene ends were 3 bases for V and 0 bases for J; bases not matched to a gene: 7. In germline, CDR1 is DFQATT, CDR2 SNEGSKA (reference sequence). The CDR3 bases are TGCAGTGCTAGCGCGCGGGAGGCTCTCTCCTACGAGCAGTACTTC. Translated, it gives CSASAREALSYEQYF.

V gene TRBV27 combines with J gene TRBJ2-6; D may be TRBD2 (5 bases). V was trimmed by 4 bases and J by 1 base, leaving 17 bases between them. Germline-derived CDR1 and CDR2 are MNHEY and SMNVEV (reference sequence). The CDR3 has 18 amino acids. The CDR3 nucleotides are TGTGCCAGCAGTTCAACGGGGATACGTGTATCTGGGGCCAACGTCCTGACTTTC. Protein product: CASSSTGIRVSGANVLTF.

This clonotype showed up just once. A much larger clone differs by one base, so this may be a read error. This chain joins TRBV9 and TRBJ2-7; D possibly corresponds to TRBD1 (5 bases). The CDR3 has 14 amino acids. From germline, CDR1 is SGDLS and CDR2 YYNGEE. The chain's CDR3 is CASGVGRERGEQYF. The CDR3 nucleotides are TGTGCCAGCGGCGTAGGCAGGGAAAGAGGCGAGCAGTACTTC. Looking up the rest from reference TRBV9 and TRBJ2-7 gives the full variable domain: DSGVTQTPKHLITATGQRVTLRCSPRSGDLSVYWYQQSLDQGLQFLIQYYNGEERAKGNILERFSAQQFPDLHSELNLSSLELGDSALYFCASGVGRERGEQYFGPGTRLTVT.

Notes on this clonotype: Since a much larger clone is just one base distant, this may be a read error. V gene TRBV5-6 combines with J gene TRBJ2-3, with D uncertain. Trimming removed 1 base from V and 8 bases from J, with 11 bases in between. From germline, CDR1 is SGHDT and CDR2 YYEEEE. CDR3 length: 13 residues. CDR3 region: CASSLMLKGTQYF. In DNA, the CDR3 is TGTGCCAGCAGCTTGATGCTTAAAGGTACGCAGTATTTT.

This clonotype was found many times. V and J are TRBV6-5 and TRBJ2-3; possible D gene TRBD2, 6 bases. The length of the CDR3 is 16 residues. V lost 2 bases and J lost 2, with 14 bases in between. Germline CDR1 reads MNHEY; CDR2 reads SVGAGI. CDR3 amino acids: CASSYIVGGITDTQYF. CDR3 DNA: TGTGCCAGCAGTTACATCGTGGGGGGAATCACAGATACGCAGTATTTT.

The CDR3 spells CASSLGYSGGQETQYF. CDR3 in DNA: TGTGCCAGCAGCTTGGGTTATTCGGGCGGCCAAGAGACCCAGTACTTC. V is TRBV5-4 and J is TRBJ2-5; no clear D. V was clipped by 0 bases and J by 1 base, with 13 bases between them. This CDR3 region has 16 residues. Germline V gene lookup returns CDR1 SGHNT and CDR2 YYREEE (reference sequence).

The rearrangement uses TRBV9 and TRBJ2-1; D is unclear. V shed 2 bases and J shed 10 bases, with 16 bases lying between them. Looked up from germline, CDR1 is SGDLS and CDR2 is YYNGEE. The CDR3 totals 14 residues. CDR3 bases: TGTGCCAGCAGCGTTGGCGCAGAAGAACGGGAGCAGTTCTTC. It yields the protein CASSVGAEEREQFF.

V gene TRBV6-5 combines with J gene TRBJ2-7, with 7 nucleotides matching TRBD1. Germline values: CDR1 MNHEY, CDR2 SVGAGI. The CDR3 contains 13 residues. The junction had 9 bases not matched to a gene; V was cut back by 10 bases and J by 3 bases. The CDR3 reads CATNYRGHYEQYF. CDR3 nucleotides: TGTGCCACCAACTACAGGGGACACTACGAGCAGTACTTC.

This clonotype came up a few times. The chain links TRBV7-9 to TRBJ2-5; D is undetermined. This CDR3 has 12 residues. The V end was cut by 9 bases, the J end by 1 base, with 9 bases between. The germline V gene encodes CDR1 SEHNR and CDR2 FQNEAQ (reference sequence). The CDR3 region has the DNA TGTGCCAGTAGGAGTTTCCAAGAGACCCAGTACTTC. The encoded protein is CASRSFQETQYF. The full variable domain, with the rest looked up from reference TRBV7-9 and TRBJ2-5, is DTGVSQNPRHKITKRGQNVTFRCDPISEHNRLYWYRQTLGQGPEFLTYFQNEAQLEKSRLLSDRFSAERPKGSFSTLEIQRTEQGDSAMYLCASRSFQETQYFGPGTRLLVL.

In regard to this clonotype: Possible read error: a much larger clone is one base away. The rearrangement links TRBV6-5 to TRBJ2-7; D might be TRBD2 (7 bases). Germline V lookup: CDR1 MNHEY, CDR2 SVGAGI. The CDR3 runs 15 residues. The CDR3 loop reads CASSYSPGEGYKQYF. The CDR3 coding sequence is TGTGCCAGCAGTTACTCGCCAGGGGAGGGCTACAAGCAGTACTTC.

This clonotype was recorded many times. This chain joins TRBV24-1 and TRBJ2-3, with unresolved D. CDR1 and CDR2 from the germline V gene are KGHDR and SFDVKD. The CDR3 extends over 12 amino acids. Between the trimmed V and J ends, which lost 0 bases and 14 bases, there was a span of 11 bases. CDR3 amino acids: CATSDLFQDRYF. The CDR3 nucleotides read TGTGCCACCAGTGATTTGTTCCAGGATCGGTATTTT.

A remark on this clonotype: This sequence may be a read error, since a much larger clone differs from it by one base. A read error is likely, as this CDR3 ends without the conserved phenylalanine or tryptophan. The chain links TRBV5-8 to TRBJ2-3, with 8 bases matching TRBD2. This CDR3 is 14 amino acids long. Germline CDR1 reads SGHTS; CDR2 reads YDEGEE. V shed 10 bases and J 3 bases; nucleotides not matched to a gene: 10. The chain's CDR3 is CAHRGGIGTDTQYS. DNA for the CDR3: TGTGCCCATCGGGGGGGAATTGGGACAGATACGCAGTATTCT.

The table lists this clonotype with many counts. This chain links TRBV5-1 with TRBJ2-7; TRBD1 agrees at 7 bases. Trimming at V came to 2 bases and at J to 0 bases, leaving 2 bases not matched to a gene. Per germline, CDR1 SGHRS and CDR2 YFSETQ. The CDR3 sequence is 14 residues long. For the CDR3, the DNA is TGCGCCAGCAGCTTTGGGGACAGCTCCTACGAGCAGTACTTC. Protein product: CASSFGDSSYEQYF.

This clonotype occurred a few times. The rearrangement links TRBV5-1 to TRBJ1-1; D may be TRBD1 (6 bases). Looked up from germline, CDR1 is SGHRS and CDR2 is YFSETQ. This CDR3 is 13 amino acids long. V gave up 0 bases and J gave up 6 bases, with 9 bases separating them. The CDR3 reads CASSLVQGSEAFF. DNA of the CDR3: TGCGCCAGCAGCTTGGTTCAGGGGTCTGAAGCTTTCTTT.

The rearrangement uses TRBV4-3 and TRBJ2-1; D unclear. V lost 0 bases and J lost 5, with 14 bases in between. Germline assignment: CDR1 LGHNA and CDR2 YSLEER. The CDR3 has 16 residues. CDR3: CASSQDWADSNNEQFF. The CDR3 region has the DNA TGCGCCAGCAGCCAAGATTGGGCTGACTCAAACAATGAGCAGTTCTTC.

This clonotype was observed many times. The chain is built from TRBV5-1 and TRBJ2-6; D may be TRBD2 (6 bases). From germline, CDR1 is SGHRS and CDR2 YFSETQ. V lost 6 bases to trimming and J lost 0 bases, with 25 bases between them. This CDR3 contains 20 residues. Here the CDR3 reads CASTLYPRGGISSGANVLTF. CDR3 nucleotide sequence: TGCGCCAGCACTCTCTACCCGAGGGGAGGAATTTCCTCTGGGGCCAACGTCCTGACTTTC.